This entry lists 23 T cell receptor beta chains sequenced from one sample in a study of blood T cells in healthy people across ages (dated by TCRdb to between 2014 and 2017). The method was 5' RACE. Sequencing was performed on an Illumina HiSeq 2500. A second roughly 7 to 11 cycle PCR used a sample-barcoded 5' primer and a J-beta primer mix. TCRdb passed the public sequencing reads through fastp at Q25 and MiXCR, retaining productive beta sequences. Duplicate CDR3 protein sequences are folded into a single record with the most common DNA and genes. The sample includes hundreds of thousands of distinct CDR3 sequences, with around 52% observed a single time. Of the sample, 13% is held by the ten largest clones. Sequencing was done on a sample of blood. These TCRs come from a woman older than 75 in good health.

The table lists this clonotype with a few counts. The chain joins TRBV5-1 to TRBJ2-1; 11 bases fit TRBD2. Germline values: CDR1 SGHRS, CDR2 YFSETQ. The CDR3 totals 17 residues. The V and J ends lost 3 bases and 3 bases, in that order; junction bases with no gene match: 8. This chain's CDR3 is CASSYTGLAGVYNEQFF. Written as DNA, the CDR3 is TGCGCCAGCAGCTACACCGGACTAGCGGGCGTCTACAATGAGCAGTTCTTC. The variable domain in full, with the rest retrieved from reference TRBV5-1 and TRBJ2-1, is KAGVTQTPRYLIKTRGQQVTLSCSPISGHRSVSWYQQTPGQGLQFLFEYFSETQRNKGNFPGRFSGRQFSNSRSEMNVSTLELGDSALYLCASSYTGLAGVYNEQFFGPGTRLTVL.

The V gene is TRBV3-1, the J gene TRBJ2-2; 15 bases map to TRBD2. V gave up 6 bases and J gave up 5 bases; unmatched junction bases: 4. This CDR3 has 16 amino acids. Per the germline V gene, CDR1 is LGHDT and CDR2 is YNNKEL (reference sequence). This chain's CDR3 is CASRGTSGRRTGELFF. CDR3 DNA sequence: TGTGCCAGCAGGGGGACTAGCGGGAGGCGGACCGGGGAGCTGTTTTTT.

Only one count was recorded for this clonotype. This chain uses TRBV30 with TRBJ2-3, with D unclear. The CDR3 has 14 residues. V lost 0 bases, J lost 2 bases, and 9 bases lay in between. Germline lookup yields CDR1 GTSNPN and CDR2 SVGIG (reference sequence). DNA for the CDR3: TGTGCCTGGAGTGTAAGAGGTCCCACAGATACGCAGTATTTT. Translated, it gives CAWSVRGPTDTQYF.

This clonotype occurred many times. CDR3 protein: CAISQGLTDTQYF. In nucleotides, the CDR3 is TGTGCCATCAGTCAGGGACTCACAGATACGCAGTATTTT. The chain is built from TRBV10-3 and TRBJ2-3, with a weak D call TRBD2 (6 bases). The CDR3 extends over 13 amino acids. V lost 5 bases and J 2 bases, leaving 8 bases between the germline ends. Germline V gene lookup returns CDR1 ENHRY and CDR2 SYGVKD.

In the case of this clonotype: It may be a read error: a sequence one base away is much more abundant. The chain couples TRBV2 to TRBJ2-5; no clear D. Germline lookup yields CDR1 SNHLY and CDR2 FYNNEI. The V end lost 0 bases, the J end lost 11 bases, and 13 bases lay between the germline ends. The CDR3 totals 13 residues. CDR3: CASSEAERNEQYF. In nucleotides, the CDR3 is TGTGCCAGCAGTGAAGCGGAAAGAAATGAGCAGTACTTC. Together with reference TRBV2 and TRBJ2-5, the CDR3 gives the full variable domain: EPEVTQTPSHQVTQMGQEVILRCVPISNHLYFYWYRQILGQKVEFLVSFYNNEISEKSEIFDDQFSVERPDGSNFTLKIRSTKLEDSAMYFCASSEAERNEQYFGPGTRLLVL.

The chain uses TRBV4-1 and TRBJ2-1, with D uncertain. The CDR3 covers 14 residues. Trimming cost V 4 bases and J 8 bases, with 15 bases left between them. CDR1 and CDR2 (germline): MGHRA, YSYEKL. As DNA, the CDR3 is TGCGCCAGCAGCCCGACCGAACAGCACGATGAGCAGTTCTTC. Its translation: CASSPTEQHDEQFF.

This clonotype was counted ten times or more. V is TRBV12-3 or TRBV12-4 and J is TRBJ2-3, with 7 bases matching TRBD2. The CDR3 totals 15 residues. Unmatched junction bases numbered 9, after V lost 8 bases and J lost 1 base. In DNA, the CDR3 is TGTGCCAGCGTGGGGAGGGGAATCCGCACAGATACGCAGTATTTT. Translated: CASVGRGIRTDTQYF.

This rearrangement joins TRBV20-1 to TRBJ2-7; 10 nucleotides match TRBD2. The CDR3 contains 16 residues. V lost 4 bases and J lost 7; bases outside the gene matches: 16. Germline V CDR1 and CDR2: DFQATT, SNEGSKA (reference sequence). The CDR3 reads CSAKLAGGNSYNEQYF. CDR3 DNA sequence: TGCAGTGCTAAATTAGCGGGAGGCAATTCCTACAATGAGCAGTACTTC.

This clonotype appeared a few times. The chain links TRBV28 to TRBJ2-1; TRBD2 matches at 8 bases. J lost 10 bases, V lost 6 bases, and 8 bases had no gene match. CDR3 length: 13 amino acids. The germline gives CDR1 MDHEN, CDR2 SYDVKM. The CDR3 loop is CASRGTGGGEQFF. The CDR3 DNA follows: TGTGCCAGCAGGGGGACTGGCGGGGGGGAGCAGTTCTTC.

J is TRBJ1-5 and V is TRBV7-2, with D hard to call. Trimming removed 3 bases from V and 6 bases from J, with 6 bases in between. There are 12 residues in the CDR3. The germline gives CDR1 SGHTA, CDR2 FQGNSA. CDR3 bases: TGTGCCAGCAGCTTGGCCACTCAGCCCCAGCATTTT. This encodes CASSLATQPQHF.

Worth noting for this clonotype: The junction departs from germline at one end; a sequencing error may be responsible. V and J are TRBV7-9 and TRBJ2-5, with unresolved D. Germline CDR1 SEHNR, CDR2 FQNEAQ (reference sequence). CDR3 length: 14 residues. CDR3 sequence reads: CVSSSWTLQETQYF. The CDR3 nucleotides read TGTGTCAGCAGCTCCTGGACGCTCCAAGAGACCCAGTACTTC.

Regarding this clonotype: With a much larger clone just one base away, this may be a read error. V usage is TRBV28 and J usage is TRBJ1-6; TRBD1 might be the D (6 bases). This CDR3 is built from 14 residues. Germline lookup yields CDR1 MDHEN and CDR2 SYDVKM. The V and J ends lost 7 bases and 9 bases respectively, with 16 bases between them. The DNA for the CDR3 is TGTGCCAGCACTTATCGCAGGGGAACTTCACCCCTCCACTTT. Protein: CASTYRRGTSPLHF.

This clonotype was found a few times. The CDR3: CASSLLDGGANEQFF. In DNA, the CDR3 is TGTGCCAGCAGCTTACTAGACGGGGGGGCGAATGAGCAGTTCTTC. The V gene is TRBV7-9, the J gene TRBJ2-1, with 8 bases matching TRBD2. The CDR3 totals 15 residues. V gave up 2 bases and J gave up 7 bases; unmatched junction bases: 7. CDR1 is SEHNR, CDR2 FQNEAQ, per germline (reference sequence).

This sequence joins TRBV29-1 and TRBJ1-1; D remains ambiguous. Trimming pared 6 bases from V and 3 bases from J, leaving 8 bases between. Germline V gene data show CDR1 as SQVTM and CDR2 as ANQGSEA. The CDR3 is made up of 11 amino acids. As DNA, the CDR3 is TGCAGCGTCGGCGTTTACACTGAAGCTTTCTTT. Translating gives CSVGVYTEAFF. Looking up the rest from reference TRBV29-1 and TRBJ1-1 gives the full variable domain: SAVISQKPSRDICQRGTSLTIQCQVDSQVTMMFWYRQQPGQSLTLIATANQGSEATYESGFVIDKFPISRPNLTFSTLTVSNMSPEDSSIYLCSVGVYTEAFFGQGTRLTVV.

The rearrangement joins TRBV11-2 to TRBJ2-2; 8 nucleotides line up with TRBD2. CDR3 length equals 17 residues. Germline V lookup: CDR1 SGHAT, CDR2 FQNNGV. J was trimmed by 5 bases and V by 2 bases; bases with no gene match: 10. CDR3 sequence reads: CASSLTWRGGRTGELFF. In DNA form, the CDR3 reads TGTGCCAGCAGCTTAACTTGGAGGGGCGGGAGGACCGGGGAGCTGTTTTTT.

There are many counts of this clonotype. CDR3 coding DNA: TGTGCCAGCGGTCGTGGGGGTACGGCAGATACGCAGTATTTT. Amino acids: CASGRGGTADTQYF. The chain carries TRBV6-6 and TRBJ2-3; D possibly uses TRBD1 or TRBD2 (5 bases each). The CDR3 runs to 14 residues. The germline CDR1 and CDR2 sequences are MNHNY and SVGAGI (reference sequence). Between the trimmed V and J ends, which lost 8 bases and 4 bases, there was a span of 16 bases.

This clonotype has a count of ten or more. A much larger clone differs by one base, so this may be a read error. This chain joins TRBV20-1 and TRBJ2-5, with 9 bases fitting TRBD2. V shed 1 base, J shed 5 bases, and the junction held 5 bases outside the gene matches. Germline CDR1 is DFQATT and CDR2 is SNEGSKA (reference sequence). There are 14 residues in the CDR3. The CDR3 region has the DNA TGCAGTGCTAGAGGGACTAGCGTTTACGAGACCCAGTACTTC. Protein: CSARGTSVYETQYF.

The genes are TRBV5-1 and TRBJ1-1; D ambiguous. V was cut by 1 base and J by 7 bases, with 8 bases left in between. Looked up from germline, CDR1 is SGHRS and CDR2 is YFSETQ. The CDR3 covers 12 residues. CDR3 sequence reads: CASSLSDREAFF. The CDR3 region has the DNA TGCGCCAGCAGCTTGAGCGACCGTGAAGCTTTCTTT. Based on the CDR3 plus reference TRBV5-1 and TRBJ1-1, the full variable domain is KAGVTQTPRYLIKTRGQQVTLSCSPISGHRSVSWYQQTPGQGLQFLFEYFSETQRNKGNFPGRFSGRQFSNSRSEMNVSTLELGDSALYLCASSLSDREAFFGQGTRLTVV.

This clonotype was counted only a few times. The chain couples TRBV6-2 or TRBV6-3 to TRBJ1-2, with D possibly being TRBD1 (6 bases). Germline CDR1 MNHEY, CDR2 SVGEGT. The V gene lost 6 bases and the J gene lost 3 bases, with 17 bases spanning the gap. The length of the CDR3 is 15 residues. Written as DNA, the CDR3 is TGTGCCAGCAGACCCGGTGACAGGAGATACTATGGCTACACCTTC. It specifies CASRPGDRRYYGYTF.

V and J are TRBV24-1 and TRBJ2-3; D possibly corresponds to TRBD2 (5 bases). The V gene lost 7 bases and the J gene lost 5 bases, with 12 bases spanning the gap. There are 13 residues in the CDR3. Germline V gene data show CDR1 as KGHDR and CDR2 as SFDVKD. The CDR3 sequence: CATSLDFRDTQYF. CDR3 nucleotides: TGTGCCACCAGCCTGGACTTCCGAGATACGCAGTATTTT.

For this clonotype: An end of the junction differs from the germline gene, which may be a read error. This chain joins TRBV12-3 or TRBV12-4 and TRBJ2-3; maybe TRBD2 (7 bases). The CDR3 has 16 amino acids. CDR3 coding DNA: TGTGCCGGCAGTCTCATGACTGGGGGGGGCACAGATATGCAGTATTTT. Its protein is CAGSLMTGGGTDMQYF.

This clonotype appeared once. This chain connects TRBV6-6 to TRBJ2-5; the match to TRBD2 covers 11 bases. The CDR3 has 15 amino acids. V shed 6 bases and J 0 bases; nucleotides not matched to a gene: 3. Germline V gene sequence: CDR1 MNHNY, CDR2 SVGAGI (reference sequence). CDR3 sequence (DNA): TGTGCCAGCAGCCCGACTAGCGGGGACCAAGAGACCCAGTACTTC. This sequence encodes CASSPTSGDQETQYF.

J is TRBJ2-1 and V is TRBV5-1; D may be TRBD2 (5 bases). The closer fit of TRBJ2-7 to the DNA end suggests the J call may be wrong. The CDR3 consists of 13 residues. Germline values: CDR1 SGHRS, CDR2 YFSETQ. Here the CDR3 DNA reads TGCGCCAGCAGCGTCGGACTGTCTGGTGAGCAGTACTTC. Protein: CASSVGLSGEQYF.